Detailed here is one TCR beta chain. The data were taken from a study of shared clonotypes between healthy human individuals. V lost 10 bases, J lost 2 bases, and 15 bases lay in between. This CDR3 spans 14 amino acids. Germline-derived CDR1 and CDR2 are ENHRY and SYGVKD. Clones were sequenced by immunoSEQ multiplex PCR, and TCRdb holds only the in-frame ones, with some missing. Here the sample spans 550,000 to 800,000 clones, less than 95% being singletons. The V gene is TRBV10-3, the J gene TRBJ2-1, with D possibly matching TRBD2 (6 bases). The sequence was collected from a man between 18 and 29 years old in good health. Some clones in this sample may be carry-over from other donors' samples. Sequencing was performed on memory CD8+ T cells from PBMCs. The subset: CD45RO+ cells pooled with CCR7-negative TemRA cells. The chain's CDR3 is CATRGLPPYNEQFF. The CDR3, as DNA: TGTGCCACTAGGGGACTTCCCCCCTACAATGAGCAGTTCTTC.